This TCR beta chain appears in the sequencing data of a study of Graves' ophthalmopathy and Graves' hyperthyroidism. To note about this clonotype: Its antigen is not known.

Study outcomes and limitations: Blood contained most expanded thyroid clonotypes exceeding 0.001 frequency.

The study amplified TCR beta CDR3 regions using RNA transcripts. First-round RT-PCR used HTBI primers; second-round multiplex PCR followed. Using its own MiXCR run on the multiplex PCR reads, TCRdb lists one record per CDR3 protein. The sample holds hundreds of thousands of distinct CDR3 sequences; about two fifths are singletons and the top ten take around 3%. The CDR3 runs to 13 residues. Looked up from germline, CDR1 is LNHDA and CDR2 is SQIVND (reference sequence). Trimming took 8 bases from V and 2 from J, leaving 12 bases between them. Exclusion applied to patients with other autoimmune diseases, uncontrolled infections, pregnancy or lactation.

The source of this sequence is an adult man with Graves' ophthalmopathy. V gene TRBV19 combines with J gene TRBJ1-1; D is undetermined. The specimen sequenced was peripheral blood. CDR3 nucleotide sequence: TGTGCCAGTGAGGGCGTTGTAAACACTGAAGCTTTCTTT. Its translation is CASEGVVNTEAFF.